This is a list of T cell receptor beta chains from one sample in a study of cytotoxic CD8 clonotypes in ibrutinib-treated CLL. TCRdb's table, derived via immunoSEQ multiplex PCR, lists solely in-frame clones and lacks some. The sample carries roughly 53,000 clones, roughly 58% recorded once. Sequences were derived from PBMCs, sampled at disease progression, from a patient treated with ibrutinib. Receptors were obtained from a human donor with chronic lymphocytic leukemia. Both conserved end residues are trimmed from each CDR3.

v_gene: TRBV25-1; len: 11; CDR3aa: ASRSTGGGGYT
v_gene: TRBV27; len: 12; CDR3aa: ASSPAGMDYGYT
v_gene: TRBV27; len: 13; CDR3aa: ASSPHGVAGGWQF
v_gene: TRBV4-1; len: 14; CDR3aa: ASSQQTSGVTDTQY
v_gene: TRBV6-5; len: 12; CDR3aa: ASSLLAVNSPLH
v_gene: TRBV18; len: 15; CDR3aa: ASSPDGGPFSTDTQY
v_gene: TRBV5-1; len: 15; CDR3aa: ASSLVSSRGGRETQY
v_gene: TRBV13; len: 13; CDR3aa: ASSLNPTGMYEQY
v_gene: TRBV18; len: 14; CDR3aa: ASSRYQQGSGETQY
v_gene: TRBV6-5; len: 13; CDR3aa: ASSLLPDRNTEAF
v_gene: TRBV5-1; len: 11; CDR3aa: ASSLEGTGELF
v_gene: TRBV5-1; len: 12; CDR3aa: ASSLAGEQETQY
v_gene: TRBV30; len: 12; CDR3aa: AWKPQGKFEKLF
v_gene: TRBV21-1; len: 12; CDR3aa: ASSKVKGYTEAF
v_gene: TRBV2; len: 12; CDR3aa: ASSEGPEGAEAF
v_gene: TRBV6-1; len: 12; CDR3aa: ASSKREGGNEQF
v_gene: TRBV6-5; len: 10; CDR3aa: ASSGDAREQY
v_gene: TRBV10-2; len: 14; CDR3aa: ASSDLRTGGWETQY